Included here is one TCR beta chain sequence, with context. In the source study's methods: Counts of nucleated cells, estimated from reference gene primer amplification, were obtained. Profiling relied on immunoSEQ multiplex PCR, and the TCRdb table lists in-frame clones only, not all of them. V and J calls and clone size follow that table, whereas D and trimming were derived from the DNA. Of about 280,000 clones in the sample, 82% were seen once. These data are taken from a study of blood T cell repertoires in COVID-19. Background on the study: The United States, Italy and Spain were the sources of the acute and convalescent COVID-19 samples.

V lost 7 bases to trimming and J lost 4 bases, with 13 bases between them. The CDR3 has 13 residues. CDR1 is WSHSY and CDR2 is SAAADI in the germline V gene. The study recruited people aged roughly 18 to 95 years across about two dozen US areas. Researchers sorted participants into cohorts using their self-reported clinical history. This chain connects TRBV10-2 to TRBJ1-1; TRBD1 might be the D (6 bases). The specimen was PBMCs or T cells enriched from blood (not recorded which). The receptor was isolated from a man in his forties who had been exposed to COVID-19. The CDR3 is CASTLPGVTEAFF. CDR3 nucleotides: TGCGCCAGCACCCTACCAGGGGTCACTGAAGCTTTCTTT.